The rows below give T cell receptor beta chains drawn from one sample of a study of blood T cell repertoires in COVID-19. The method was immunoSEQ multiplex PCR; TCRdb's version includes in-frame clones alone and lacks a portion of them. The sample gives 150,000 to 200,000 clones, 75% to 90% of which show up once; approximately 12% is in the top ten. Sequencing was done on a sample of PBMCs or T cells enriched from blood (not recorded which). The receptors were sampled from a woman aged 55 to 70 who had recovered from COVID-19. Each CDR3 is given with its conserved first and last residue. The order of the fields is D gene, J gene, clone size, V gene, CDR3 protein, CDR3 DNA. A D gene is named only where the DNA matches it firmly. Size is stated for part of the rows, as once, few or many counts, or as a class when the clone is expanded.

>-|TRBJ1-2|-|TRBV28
CASSLIDSYYGYTF
TGTGCCAGCAGTTTAATAGACTCATACTATGGCTACACCTTC
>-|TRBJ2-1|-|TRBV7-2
CASSLEARNEQFF
TGTGCCAGCAGCTTAGAGGCTAGGAATGAGCAGTTCTTC
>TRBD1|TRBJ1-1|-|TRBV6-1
CASSFGQEKAFF
TGTGCCAGCAGTTTCGGACAGGAGAAAGCTTTCTTT
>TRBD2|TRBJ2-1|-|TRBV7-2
CASSSSGGTYNEQFF
TGTGCCAGCAGCTCTAGCGGGGGGACTTACAATGAGCAGTTCTTC
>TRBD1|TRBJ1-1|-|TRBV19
CASSMAQGAPDTEAFF
TGTGCCAGTAGTATGGCGCAGGGGGCGCCCGACACTGAAGCTTTCTTT
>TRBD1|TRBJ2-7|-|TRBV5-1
CASSWNWDSSNEQYF
TGCGCCAGCAGCTGGAATTGGGACAGCTCAAACGAGCAGTACTTC
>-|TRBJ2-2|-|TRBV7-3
CASSLSRDSGELFF
TGTGCCAGCAGCTTATCCCGGGATAGCGGGGAGCTGTTTTTT
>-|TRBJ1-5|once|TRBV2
CASSIRGLQPQHF
TGTGCCAGCAGCATAAGGGGTTTGCAGCCCCAGCATTTT
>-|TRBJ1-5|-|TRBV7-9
CASSLDSLLNQPQHF
TGTGCCAGCAGCTTAGACAGCCTACTCAATCAGCCCCAGCATTTT
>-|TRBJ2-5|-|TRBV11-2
CASSLGPRGLGETQYF
TGTGCCAGCAGCTTAGGTCCGCGAGGGTTAGGAGAGACCCAGTACTTC
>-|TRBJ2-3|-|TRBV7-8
CASSSRGAETQYF
TGTGCCAGCAGCTCCCGGGGAGCAGAAACGCAGTATTTT
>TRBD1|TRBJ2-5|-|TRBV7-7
CASSSRLGQQETQYF
TGTGCCAGCAGCTCGAGACTGGGACAGCAAGAGACCCAGTACTTC
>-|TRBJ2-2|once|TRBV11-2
CASSLVGGAAGELFF
TGTGCCAGCAGCTTAGTAGGGGGAGCAGCGGGGGAGCTGTTTTTT
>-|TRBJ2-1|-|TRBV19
CASSISGTLNEQFF
TGTGCCAGTAGTATCTCCGGGACTCTCAATGAGCAGTTCTTC
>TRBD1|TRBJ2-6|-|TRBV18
CASSPRQGALGANVLTF
TGTGCCAGCTCACCACGACAGGGGGCGCTTGGGGCCAACGTCCTGACTTTC
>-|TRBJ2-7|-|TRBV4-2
CASSLQGATPGEQYF
TGTGCCAGCAGCCTACAAGGGGCCACCCCAGGGGAGCAGTACTTC
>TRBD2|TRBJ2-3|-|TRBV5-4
CASSQRSSGNLNTQYF
TGTGCCAGCAGTCAACGGTCTAGCGGTAATTTGAATACGCAGTATTTT
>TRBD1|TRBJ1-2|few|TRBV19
CASSRGQGPNYGYTF
TGTGCCAGTAGCCGGGGACAGGGCCCTAACTATGGCTACACCTTC
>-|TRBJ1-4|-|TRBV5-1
CASSLGRGVDLDEKLFF
TGCGCCAGCAGCTTAGGGAGGGGCGTTGATTTAGATGAAAAACTGTTTTTT
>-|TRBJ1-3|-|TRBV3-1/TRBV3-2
CASRAGQYSGNTIYF
TGTGCCAGCAGAGCCGGACAGTACTCTGGAAACACCATATATTTT
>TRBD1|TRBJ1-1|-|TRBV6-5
CASRMTGVTEAFF
TGTGCCAGCAGGATGACAGGGGTAACTGAAGCTTTCTTT
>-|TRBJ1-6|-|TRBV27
CASSWEPNSPLHF
TGTGCCAGCAGTTGGGAGCCCAATTCACCCCTCCACTTT
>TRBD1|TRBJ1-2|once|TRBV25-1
CASTPTGGNGYTF
TGTGCCAGCACACCAACAGGGGGAAATGGCTACACCTTC
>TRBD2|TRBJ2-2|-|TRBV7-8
CASSLLAGPGELFF
TGTGCCAGCAGCCTCCTAGCGGGGCCCGGGGAGCTGTTTTTT
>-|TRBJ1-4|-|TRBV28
CASSRGIEEKLFF
TGTGCCAGCAGTAGGGGAATCGAGGAAAAACTGTTTTTT
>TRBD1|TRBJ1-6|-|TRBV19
CASRTAGQNNSPLHF
TGTGCCAGTAGGACCGCGGGACAGAATAATTCACCCCTCCACTTT
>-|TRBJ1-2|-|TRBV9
CASSRGYDYGYTF
TGTGCCAGCAGTCGGGGTTATGACTATGGCTACACCTTC
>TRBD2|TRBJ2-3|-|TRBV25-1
CASSESSSGVSDTQYF
TGTGCCAGCAGTGAATCTAGTAGCGGGGTGTCAGATACGCAGTATTTT
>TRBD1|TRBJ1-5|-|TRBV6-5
CASSYGGQGSNQPQHF
TGTGCCAGCAGTTACGGGGGACAGGGGAGCAATCAGCCCCAGCATTTT
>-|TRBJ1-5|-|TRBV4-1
CASSQDPRGRNQPQHF
TGCGCCAGCAGCCAAGATCCCAGGGGACGCAATCAGCCCCAGCATTTT
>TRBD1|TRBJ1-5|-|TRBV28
CASSSYTGQGQPQHF
TGTGCCAGCAGTTCTTACACCGGACAGGGACAGCCCCAGCATTTT
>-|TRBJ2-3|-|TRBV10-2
CASSLPPDTQYF
TGCGCCAGCAGTCTCCCCCCCGATACGCAGTATTTT
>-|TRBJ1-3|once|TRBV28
CASSLGESGNTIYF
TGTGCCAGCTCACTTGGGGAGTCTGGAAACACCATATATTTT
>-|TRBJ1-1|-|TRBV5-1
CASSGWQGSPEAFF
TGCGCCAGCAGCGGGTGGCAGGGGTCCCCTGAAGCTTTCTTT
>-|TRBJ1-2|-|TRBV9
CASSLTDSYGYTF
TGTGCCAGCAGCCTGACCGACAGCTATGGCTACACCTTC
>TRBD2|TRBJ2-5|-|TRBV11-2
CASSQFGLAGGARETQYF
TGTGCCAGCAGCCAATTCGGGTTAGCGGGGGGGGCCAGAGAGACCCAGTACTTC
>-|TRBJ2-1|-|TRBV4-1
CASSQGSTVWSRSEQFF
TGCGCCAGCAGCCAAGGTTCTACGGTCTGGAGTAGGAGTGAGCAGTTCTTC
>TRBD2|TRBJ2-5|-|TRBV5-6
CASSLVASGRETQYF
TGTGCCAGCAGCTTGGTGGCTAGCGGGAGAGAGACCCAGTACTTC
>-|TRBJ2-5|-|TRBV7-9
CASSRSDSSETQYF
TGTGCCAGCAGCCGGTCGGACTCTTCGGAGACCCAGTACTTC
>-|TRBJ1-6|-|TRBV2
CASSDSGNSPLHF
TGTGCCAGCAGTGACAGCGGTAATTCACCCCTCCACTTT
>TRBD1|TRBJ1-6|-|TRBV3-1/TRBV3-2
CASSRTGLDLPLHF
TGTGCCAGCAGCCGGACAGGCCTGGATCTACCCCTCCACTTT